This record covers a single T cell receptor beta chain. Its antigen is still unknown. No qualities accompany the bases; no much larger clone lies one base away. This sample is drawn from a study of blood T cells in healthy people across ages (dated by TCRdb to between 2015 and 2017). General notes on the study: Template switching captured roughly one uniquely barcoded TCR beta cDNA molecule per two T cells in model experiments. The study measured age-related changes in TCR beta repertoire diversity using deep sequencing normalized with unique cDNA molecular identifiers. To avoid experimental bias, donors of different ages were randomly spread across the sequencing lanes. The donors were split into four age groups: young (average 16 years), middle-aged (over 35), aged (more than 60) and long-lived (about 74). The study analyzed two additional independent replicas of 1 million unique cDNA reads from the same blood draw for two donors, one aged 18 to 30 and one aged 80 or older.

From cysteine to phenylalanine, the CDR3 is 17 amino acids long. Just CDR3 DNA is preserved here, 51 bases in frame from base 1. V drops 2 bases and J drops 11 bases, leaving 27 bases in between. CDR1 and CDR2 (LGHDT, YNNKEL) derive from the germline V gene (reference sequence). Library preparation used 5' RACE. Sequencing was performed on an Illumina HiSeq 2500. A second PCR of about 7 to 12 cycles was run with a J-beta primer mix and a sample-barcoded 5' primer. A unique molecular identifier was introduced onto each TCR beta cDNA molecule by a template-switch 5' adaptor carrying 12 random nucleotides. At least 2.5 million CDR3-containing paired-end reads were obtained from each sample. All of the RNA was converted into first-strand cDNA using the Mint cDNA synthesis kit, with a TRBC-specific oligonucleotide serving as the primer. Following uracil-DNA glycosylase treatment, a first 18-cycle PCR with universal primers M1SS and BC2_uni_R was performed on all cDNA. The paper's data handling went like this. For normalization, 1 million high-quality reads, each with a distinct molecular identifier, were randomly selected from each sample. Reads sharing molecular identifiers were discarded rather than binned into consensus sequences. MiTCR, set to a Q25 quality threshold and the strictest error-elimination algorithm, was used for CDR3 identification, clonotype clustering and error correction. A nonparametric unseen species model with Euler transformation was used to estimate lower-bound total TCR beta diversity. TCRdb took the public reads, trimmed them with fastp at Q25, ran MiXCR for clone calling and kept in-frame beta chains. One record per CDR3 amino acid sequence lists the most common genes and DNA. The V and J calls reflect TCRdb's pipeline rather than the authors' work. The sample has about a million distinct CDR3 sequences on record, roughly 52% of them singletons. The top ten clonotypes cover around 15% of the sample.

The full study reports these points: Compared with the aged group, the long-lived group had more naive CD4+ T cells, fewer expanded clones and increased TCR diversity, a pattern suggesting age selection. Observed TCR beta diversity per million T cells fell roughly linearly with age, and a significant reduction was already apparent by age around 36. Since profiling was done on bulk unsorted PBMCs, naive and antigen-experienced compartments could not be conclusively compared. Donor CMV infection status was unknown, potentially confounding age-related changes in expanded clonotypes. Estimates of total diversity based on one million sequenced T cells were regarded as lower bounds and as underestimates. A strong correlation was found between observed TCR beta diversity and the percentage of naive T cells measured by flow cytometry.

The roughly 37 donors, aged roughly 6 to 95 years, were systemically healthy Caucasian individuals from Russia. Each donor gave ten milliliters of peripheral blood, drawn into EDTA-treated Vacutainer tubes. Ficoll-Paque density-gradient centrifugation was used to isolate PBMCs, with at least 6.5 million obtained per sample. Trizol reagent was used to extract total RNA from the PBMCs, yielding at least 6 micrograms per sample. For every donor, an aliquot of PBMCs went through flow cytometry to measure the percentages of naive CD45RAhigh/CD27high T cells. The rearrangement combines TRBV3-1 with TRBJ2-5; no D gene can be assigned with confidence. Sequencing used blood. This TCR was recovered from a young man in good health. At the DNA level, the sequence is TGTGCCAGCAGCCAACCCAGCCCCCAGAGGAGTTGGAATGAGCAGTACTTC. It translates to CASSQPSPQRSWNEQYF.